These T cell receptor beta chains were read from a single sample in a study of shared clonotypes between healthy human individuals. Only in-frame clones appear in the TCRdb table, and some are missing; sequencing was by immunoSEQ multiplex PCR. The table has about 1.5 million clones, 95% to 99% seen once. Sequencing was performed on naive CD4+ T cells sorted from blood. The receptors were gathered from a man aged 30 to 39 in good health. The conserved cysteine and the conserved F or W are not part of the CDR3 here.

V,J,CDR3
TRBV28,TRBJ2-7,ASSQGAPTYEQY
TRBV5-1,TRBJ2-3,ASSSLTSRTTDTQY
TRBV5-1,TRBJ1-1,ASSLAWGRPNTEAF
TRBV5-1,TRBJ2-5,ASSPRASEETQY
TRBV5-4,TRBJ2-5,ASSSYRGPAETQY
TRBV5-1,TRBJ2-3,ASSLGQGNSGTDTQY
TRBV5-4,TRBJ1-2,ASSPPGQTGGYGYT
TRBV10-3,TRBJ2-7,AISESKVAGSSYEQY
TRBV7-9,TRBJ2-7,ASSLIGLSYEQY
TRBV5-1,TRBJ2-1,ASSLGPPGNEQF
TRBV5-1,TRBJ2-7,ASSLVTDNPYEQY
TRBV25-1,TRBJ1-1,ASSESRTGDTEAF
TRBV7-9,TRBJ2-4,ASRNGGPHPNIQY
TRBV7-9,TRBJ2-3,ASSLTLGRAGTDTQY
TRBV19,TRBJ1-5,ASMGSRVGNQPQH
TRBV29-1,TRBJ1-5,SVRDRGLGQPQH
TRBV25-1,TRBJ2-5,ASSEFKGTQY
TRBV9,TRBJ1-5,ASSVGQGDNQPQH
TRBV9,TRBJ2-4,ASSVGLGGAMDIQY
TRBV11-2,TRBJ2-5,ASSLVGTTQY
TRBV7-2,TRBJ2-7,ASSLHLQDYEQY
TRBV28,TRBJ2-3,ASSLGLAGGTVYTQY
TRBV10-3,TRBJ1-1,ATLRTENTEAF
TRBV9,TRBJ1-5,ASSPCLGLHSNQPQH